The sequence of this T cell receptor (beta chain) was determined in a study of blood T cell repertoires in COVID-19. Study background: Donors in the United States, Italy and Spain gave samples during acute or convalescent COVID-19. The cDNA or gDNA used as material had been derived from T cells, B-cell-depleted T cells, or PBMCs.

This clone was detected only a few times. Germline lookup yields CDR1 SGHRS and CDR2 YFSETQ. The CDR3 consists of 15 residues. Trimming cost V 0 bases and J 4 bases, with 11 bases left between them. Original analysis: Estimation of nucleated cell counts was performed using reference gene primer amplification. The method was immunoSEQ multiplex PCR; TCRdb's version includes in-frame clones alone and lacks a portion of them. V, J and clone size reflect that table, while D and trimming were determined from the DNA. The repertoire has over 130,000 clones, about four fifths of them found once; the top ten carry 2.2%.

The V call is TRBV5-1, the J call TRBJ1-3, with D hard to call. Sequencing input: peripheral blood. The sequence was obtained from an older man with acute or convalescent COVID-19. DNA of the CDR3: TGCGCCAGCAGCTTGGCACTATCCCCCGGAAACACCATATATTTT. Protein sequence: CASSLALSPGNTIYF.